A selection of T cell receptor beta chains follows, all from one sample in a study of Siglec-9 on CD8 T cells in melanoma. Generated by immunoSEQ multiplex PCR, the TCRdb table keeps only in-frame clones and is missing some. Of tens of thousands of clones listed, 75% to 85% are singletons. The source material was Siglec-9- CD8+ T cells sorted from blood. The receptors stem from a human donor in good health. Each CDR3 is given with its conserved first and last residue. Each record gives: D gene, clone size, J gene, CDR3 length, V gene, CDR3 protein, CDR3 DNA. D genes are given only for firm matches. Clone sizes are given selectively: once, few, many, or a class where the clone is expanded.

d_call: NA
clone_size: NA
j_call: TRBJ2-3
cdr3_length: 14
v_call: TRBV9
cdr3_aa: CASSAWEGTDTQYF
cdr3_nt: TGTGCCAGCAGCGCGTGGGAGGGCACAGATACGCAGTATTTT

d_call: TRBD1
clone_size: NA
j_call: TRBJ1-1
cdr3_length: 16
v_call: TRBV11-2
cdr3_aa: CASSKLPGTVNTEAFF
cdr3_nt: TGTGCCAGCAGCAAATTGCCCGGGACAGTGAACACTGAAGCTTTCTTT

d_call: TRBD1
clone_size: NA
j_call: TRBJ1-2
cdr3_length: 13
v_call: TRBV5-4
cdr3_aa: CAGRQGKNSGYTF
cdr3_nt: TGTGCCGGGAGACAGGGAAAGAATTCTGGCTACACCTTC

d_call: NA
clone_size: NA
j_call: TRBJ2-1
cdr3_length: 16
v_call: TRBV10-3
cdr3_aa: CAISESIRGSYNEQFF
cdr3_nt: TGTGCCATCAGTGAGTCTATCAGGGGATCGTACAATGAGCAGTTCTTC

d_call: NA
clone_size: NA
j_call: TRBJ2-1
cdr3_length: 13
v_call: TRBV2
cdr3_aa: CASSELLDPQPFF
cdr3_nt: TGTGCCAGCAGCGAACTTTTGGACCCTCAGCCGTTCTTC

d_call: NA
clone_size: NA
j_call: TRBJ1-2
cdr3_length: 18
v_call: TRBV7-8
cdr3_aa: CASSLDHPDSSFNYGYTF
cdr3_nt: TGTGCCAGCAGCTTAGACCACCCGGATAGTTCCTTTAACTATGGCTACACCTTC

d_call: TRBD2
clone_size: few
j_call: TRBJ2-7
cdr3_length: 17
v_call: TRBV11-2
cdr3_aa: CASSRGTSGVSSYEQYF
cdr3_nt: TGTGCCAGCAGCCGGGGGACTAGCGGGGTGAGCTCCTACGAGCAGTACTTC

d_call: NA
clone_size: NA
j_call: TRBJ2-7
cdr3_length: 12
v_call: TRBV30
cdr3_aa: CAWSPLSDEQYF
cdr3_nt: TGTGCCTGGAGTCCATTGAGTGACGAGCAGTACTTC

d_call: NA
clone_size: few
j_call: TRBJ2-3
cdr3_length: 14
v_call: TRBV13
cdr3_aa: CASSEGSLSDTQYF
cdr3_nt: TGTGCCAGCAGCGAGGGATCCCTGTCAGATACGCAGTATTTT

d_call: NA
clone_size: NA
j_call: TRBJ2-2
cdr3_length: 12
v_call: TRBV5-1
cdr3_aa: CASSSVPGELFF
cdr3_nt: TGCGCCAGCAGCTCCGTTCCCGGGGAGCTGTTTTTT

d_call: NA
clone_size: NA
j_call: TRBJ1-5
cdr3_length: 15
v_call: TRBV4-1
cdr3_aa: CASSQGRDQGEPQHF
cdr3_nt: TGCGCCAGCAGCCAAGGGAGGGACCAGGGTGAGCCCCAGCATTTT

d_call: NA
clone_size: few
j_call: TRBJ1-1
cdr3_length: 12
v_call: TRBV13
cdr3_aa: CASSLEGGEAFF
cdr3_nt: TGTGCCAGCAGCTTAGAGGGCGGTGAAGCTTTCTTT

d_call: NA
clone_size: NA
j_call: TRBJ2-5
cdr3_length: 17
v_call: TRBV2
cdr3_aa: CASSVGGFGGVQETQYF
cdr3_nt: TGTGCCAGCAGTGTCGGGGGCTTTGGGGGTGTACAAGAGACCCAGTACTTC

d_call: NA
clone_size: once
j_call: TRBJ1-1
cdr3_length: 15
v_call: TRBV19
cdr3_aa: CASSMEVSGNTEAFF
cdr3_nt: TGTGCCAGTAGTATGGAAGTTTCCGGGAACACTGAAGCTTTCTTT

d_call: TRBD1
clone_size: NA
j_call: TRBJ1-5
cdr3_length: 16
v_call: TRBV5-1
cdr3_aa: CASSLGQGDSNQPQHF
cdr3_nt: TGCGCCAGCAGCCTTGGACAGGGGGATAGCAATCAGCCCCAGCATTTT

d_call: NA
clone_size: NA
j_call: TRBJ2-6
cdr3_length: 16
v_call: TRBV7-8
cdr3_aa: CASSPPGGVGANVLTF
cdr3_nt: TGTGCCAGCAGCCCCCCCGGGGGCGTTGGGGCCAACGTCCTGACTTTC

d_call: NA
clone_size: NA
j_call: TRBJ2-2
cdr3_length: 15
v_call: TRBV5-6
cdr3_aa: CASSAGGPYTGELFF
cdr3_nt: TGTGCCAGCAGCGCCGGGGGGCCCTACACCGGGGAGCTGTTTTTT

d_call: NA
clone_size: once
j_call: TRBJ2-7
cdr3_length: 11
v_call: TRBV5-1
cdr3_aa: CASSFGYEQYF
cdr3_nt: TGCGCCAGCAGCTTCGGCTACGAGCAGTACTTC

d_call: TRBD1
clone_size: NA
j_call: TRBJ2-1
cdr3_length: 14
v_call: TRBV30
cdr3_aa: CARRGTGMSDEQFF
cdr3_nt: TGTGCCCGGAGGGGGACAGGGATGTCGGATGAGCAGTTCTTC

d_call: TRBD1
clone_size: NA
j_call: TRBJ2-2
cdr3_length: 18
v_call: TRBV7-8
cdr3_aa: CASSPLLKNRGNTGELFF
cdr3_nt: TGTGCCAGCAGTCCCTTACTGAAAAACAGGGGGAACACCGGGGAGCTGTTTTTT

d_call: NA
clone_size: NA
j_call: TRBJ1-1
cdr3_length: 14
v_call: TRBV7-9
cdr3_aa: CASSFRGGNTEAFF
cdr3_nt: TGTGCCAGCAGCTTCCGGGGGGGCAACACTGAAGCTTTCTTT

d_call: NA
clone_size: NA
j_call: TRBJ1-2
cdr3_length: 17
v_call: TRBV5-8
cdr3_aa: CASSLVSGLSPNYGYTF
cdr3_nt: TGTGCCAGCAGCTTGGTCTCGGGTTTATCCCCTAACTATGGCTACACCTTC